The rows below give T cell receptor beta chains drawn from one sample of a study of identifying expanded T cells in peripheral blood. The data were produced by immunoSEQ multiplex PCR, yet TCRdb's version contains in-frame clones alone and is incomplete. The sample lists some 100,000 clones, 87% occurring once. The sequencing input was blood. The receptors derive from a person aged 18-69 years in good health. Each CDR3 is given with its conserved first and last residue. The D gene is left open where the match is weak. Clone size is not always given. Where it is, it says once, few, many or a class for expanded clones.

. | TRBJ2-5 | . | 14 | TRBV28 | TGTGCCAGCAGTTTATCGGGCGATTCTATTAGCGGATACTTC | CASSLSGDSISGYF
. | TRBJ1-5 | . | 15 | TRBV19 | TGTGCCAGTACTATGGGGGTGGGCCTCAATCAGCCCCAGCATTTT | CASTMGVGLNQPQHF
. | TRBJ1-1 | . | 15 | TRBV7-6 | TGTGCCAGCAGCCCCCGAGGCAGGATGAACACTGAAGCTTTCTTT | CASSPRGRMNTEAFF
. | TRBJ1-6 | . | 16 | TRBV7-9 | TGTGCCAGCAGCCCACCCACCGGGGGGCGTAATTCACCCCTCCACTTT | CASSPPTGGRNSPLHF
. | TRBJ2-4 | . | 11 | TRBV6-1 | TGTGCCAGCAGTGAACGGGACATTCAGTACTTC | CASSERDIQYF
. | TRBJ2-7 | once | 11 | TRBV20-1 | TGCAGTGCTAGCCCCAGCGTACAGCAGTACTTC | CSASPSVQQYF
TRBD1 | TRBJ2-5 | . | 14 | TRBV6-5 | TGTGCCAGCATTCCACGACAGGGCCAAGAGACCCAGTACTTC | CASIPRQGQETQYF
. | TRBJ1-6 | . | 17 | TRBV25-1 | TGTGCCAGCAGTGAATATGGGGGAAGCTCCTATAATTCACCCCTCCACTTT | CASSEYGGSSYNSPLHF
. | TRBJ1-5 | . | 14 | TRBV10-2 | TGCGCCAGCAGTGATAGGGCAGCGAATCAGCCCCAGCATTTT | CASSDRAANQPQHF
TRBD2 | TRBJ2-3 | . | 17 | TRBV7-8 | TGTGCCAGCAGCTCTCGGCTTTTGAGGGCGGGGGAAGATACGCAGTATTTT | CASSSRLLRAGEDTQYF
TRBD1 | TRBJ2-2 | . | 16 | TRBV27 | TGTGCCAGCACCACGGGGACAGGACTAAACACCGGGGAGCTGTTTTTT | CASTTGTGLNTGELFF
. | TRBJ1-2 | . | 13 | TRBV7-9 | TGTGCCAGCAGCTTAGCCCGTTTAGGTGGCTACACCTTC | CASSLARLGGYTF
TRBD2 | TRBJ2-7 | . | 15 | TRBV6-1 | TGTGCCAGCAGTCCAATACCCGGGACTAGCAACGAGCAGTACTTC | CASSPIPGTSNEQYF
TRBD2 | TRBJ2-7 | . | 16 | TRBV4-3 | TGCGCCAGCAGCCAAACCACTAGCGGGGGTTTCTACGAGCAGTACTTC | CASSQTTSGGFYEQYF
. | TRBJ2-2 | . | 15 | TRBV15 | TGTGCCACCAGAGGGGTGGGAGTGAACACCGGGGAGCTGTTTTTT | CATRGVGVNTGELFF
. | TRBJ2-1 | few | 14 | TRBV19 | TGTGCCAGTAGGCTCGGTAGCTCCTACAATGAGCAGTTCTTC | CASRLGSSYNEQFF
. | TRBJ2-7 | once | 16 | TRBV13 | TGTGCCAGCAGCTTGGGCGGGGCCGTTTATACTTCCGAGCAGTACTTC | CASSLGGAVYTSEQYF
. | TRBJ1-5 | . | 14 | TRBV7-6 | TGTGCCAGCAGCTCCCCGAGGGGAAATCAGCCCCAGCATTTT | CASSSPRGNQPQHF
. | TRBJ2-3 | . | 13 | TRBV27 | TGTGCCAGCAGTTTGGGGCTACAAGGTACGCAGTATTTT | CASSLGLQGTQYF
. | TRBJ2-1 | . | 15 | TRBV2 | TGTGCCAGCAGTGATGTGACTAGAGCCCACAATGAGCAGTTCTTC | CASSDVTRAHNEQFF
TRBD1 | TRBJ1-1 | . | 17 | TRBV4-3 | TGCGCCAGCAGCCCCCGGTGGCAGGGGGCAGGGGGCACTGAAGCTTTCTTT | CASSPRWQGAGGTEAFF
. | TRBJ2-7 | . | 18 | TRBV4-1 | TGCGCCAGCAGCCAAGCCGAATGGGGCAGGGGATCCTCCTACGAGCAGTACTTC | CASSQAEWGRGSSYEQYF
. | TRBJ2-7 | once | 13 | TRBV11-3 | TGTGCCAGCAGCCTTTTTGGGGGCGAGGTGCAGTACTTC | CASSLFGGEVQYF
TRBD1 | TRBJ2-1 | . | 19 | TRBV27 | TGTGCCAGCAGCCAAAAGGGGTCGGGACAGGACCTCTCCTACAATGAGCAGTTCTTC | CASSQKGSGQDLSYNEQFF
. | TRBJ2-7 | . | 14 | TRBV5-6 | TGTGCCAGCAGCGTCTGGGGGAGCTCCTACGAGCAGTACTTC | CASSVWGSSYEQYF
TRBD1 | TRBJ1-1 | few | 13 | TRBV19 | TGTGCCAGTAGTATTCAACAGGGGGCTGAAGCTTTCTTT | CASSIQQGAEAFF
TRBD2 | TRBJ2-3 | . | 16 | TRBV14 | TGTGCCAGCAGCCAAGGAACGGGGGGGCCGGCAGATACGCAGTATTTT | CASSQGTGGPADTQYF
. | TRBJ1-6 | . | 13 | TRBV10-3 | TGTGCCAGTAGGGGGGACCATAATTCACCCCTCCACTTT | CASRGDHNSPLHF
. | TRBJ1-1 | . | 14 | TRBV7-9 | TGTGCCAGCAGCTTCGGGTCGGTGAACACTGAAGCTTTCTTT | CASSFGSVNTEAFF
TRBD1 | TRBJ2-3 | . | 17 | TRBV18 | TGTGCCAGCTCACCCTATCTACGGACAGGGGAAACAGATACGCAGTATTTT | CASSPYLRTGETDTQYF
. | TRBJ2-2 | . | 18 | TRBV7-2 | TGTGCCAGCAGTCGACAAGCTTCTAAAAACGCGAACACCGGGGAGCTGTTTTTT | CASSRQASKNANTGELFF
. | TRBJ2-5 | . | 14 | TRBV5-1 | TGCGCCAGCAGCTTGGGGGCAGGCCTGGAGACCCAGTACTTC | CASSLGAGLETQYF
. | TRBJ1-5 | . | 16 | TRBV9 | TGTGCCAGCAACGAACCACCGGGGCAGGACAATCAGCCCCAGCATTTT | CASNEPPGQDNQPQHF
. | TRBJ1-4 | . | 13 | TRBV5-5 | TGTGCCAGCAAAGAACACCTGTGGGAAAAACTGTTTTTT | CASKEHLWEKLFF
TRBD1 | TRBJ1-5 | . | 12 | TRBV7-9 | TGTGCCAGGACAGGGAGAGATCAGCCCCAGCATTTT | CARTGRDQPQHF
. | TRBJ2-7 | . | 12 | TRBV11-2 | TGTGCCAGCAGCTCGGGGGCCTACGAGCAGTACTTC | CASSSGAYEQYF
TRBD1 | TRBJ2-7 | once | 12 | TRBV29-1 | TGCAGCGCTGGACAGGGGGACTACGAGCAGTACTTC | CSAGQGDYEQYF
. | TRBJ2-1 | . | 9 | TRBV20-1 | TGCAGTGTAGGGCATGAGCAGTTCTTC | CSVGHEQFF